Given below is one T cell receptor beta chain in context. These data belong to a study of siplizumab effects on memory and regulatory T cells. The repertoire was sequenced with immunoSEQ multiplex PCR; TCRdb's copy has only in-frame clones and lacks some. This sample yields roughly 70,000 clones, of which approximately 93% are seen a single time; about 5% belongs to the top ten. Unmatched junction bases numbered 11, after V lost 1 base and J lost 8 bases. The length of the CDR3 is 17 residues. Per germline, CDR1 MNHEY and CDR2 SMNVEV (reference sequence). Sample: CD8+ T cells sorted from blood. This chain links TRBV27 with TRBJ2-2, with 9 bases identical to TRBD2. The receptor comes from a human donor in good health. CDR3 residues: CASSLWGGGLARGELFF. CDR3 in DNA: TGTGCCAGCAGTTTATGGGGTGGGGGACTAGCCCGAGGGGAGCTGTTTTTT.